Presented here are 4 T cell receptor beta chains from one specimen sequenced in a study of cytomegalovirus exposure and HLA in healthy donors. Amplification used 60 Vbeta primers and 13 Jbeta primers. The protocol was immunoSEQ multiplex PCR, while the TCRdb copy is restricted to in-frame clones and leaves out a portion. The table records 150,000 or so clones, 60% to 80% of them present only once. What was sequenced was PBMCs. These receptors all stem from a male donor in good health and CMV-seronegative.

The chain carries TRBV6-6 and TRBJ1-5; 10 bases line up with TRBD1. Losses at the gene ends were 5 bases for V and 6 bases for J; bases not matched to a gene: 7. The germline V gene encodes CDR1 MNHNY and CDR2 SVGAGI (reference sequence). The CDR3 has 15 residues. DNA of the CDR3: TGTGCCAGCAGTCCACCCGGGACAGGGGCTCAGCCCCAGCATTTT. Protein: CASSPPGTGAQPQHF.

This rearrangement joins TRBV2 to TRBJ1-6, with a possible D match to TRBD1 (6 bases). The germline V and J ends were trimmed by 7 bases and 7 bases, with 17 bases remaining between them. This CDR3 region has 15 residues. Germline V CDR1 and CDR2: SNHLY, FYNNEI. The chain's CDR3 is CASKLGRGANSPLHF. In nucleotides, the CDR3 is TGTGCCAGCAAGCTAGGGCGGGGGGCCAATTCACCCCTCCACTTT.

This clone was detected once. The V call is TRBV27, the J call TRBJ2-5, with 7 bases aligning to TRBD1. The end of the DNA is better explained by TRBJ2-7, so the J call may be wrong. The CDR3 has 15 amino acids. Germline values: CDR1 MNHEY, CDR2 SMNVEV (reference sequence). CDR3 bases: TGTGCCAGCAGTCACAACAGGGGCACTGTCTACGAGCAGTACTTC. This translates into CASSHNRGTVYEQYF.

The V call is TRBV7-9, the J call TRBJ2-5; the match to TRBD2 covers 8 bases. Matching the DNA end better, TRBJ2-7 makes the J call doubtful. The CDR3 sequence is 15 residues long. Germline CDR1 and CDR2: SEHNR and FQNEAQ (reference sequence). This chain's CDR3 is CASRAGSGSGGEQYF. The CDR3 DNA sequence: TGTGCCAGCAGAGCAGGGAGCGGGAGTGGGGGCGAGCAGTACTTC.